The present entry profiles one TCR beta chain with its context. The source of the sample is a study of control samples from healthy donors and cancer patients. Assay: immunoSEQ multiplex PCR; the TCRdb copy retains only in-frame clones and omits some. The sample includes just over 150,000 clones, approximately 93% of them seen just once. The CDR3 consists of 18 residues. CDR1 and CDR2 (germline): SGHAT, FQNNGV. J gave up 5 bases and V 5 bases, and 15 bases lay outside the gene matches. This sequence joins TRBV11-2 and TRBJ2-1; 10 nucleotides line up with TRBD2. Sequencing was done on a sample of blood. This receptor was obtained from a man over 45 in good health. The CDR3 region has the DNA TGTGCCAGCAGCCCAACTATCTCAGCGGGAGGGCCTCACAATGAGCAGTTCTTC. Translating gives CASSPTISAGGPHNEQFF.